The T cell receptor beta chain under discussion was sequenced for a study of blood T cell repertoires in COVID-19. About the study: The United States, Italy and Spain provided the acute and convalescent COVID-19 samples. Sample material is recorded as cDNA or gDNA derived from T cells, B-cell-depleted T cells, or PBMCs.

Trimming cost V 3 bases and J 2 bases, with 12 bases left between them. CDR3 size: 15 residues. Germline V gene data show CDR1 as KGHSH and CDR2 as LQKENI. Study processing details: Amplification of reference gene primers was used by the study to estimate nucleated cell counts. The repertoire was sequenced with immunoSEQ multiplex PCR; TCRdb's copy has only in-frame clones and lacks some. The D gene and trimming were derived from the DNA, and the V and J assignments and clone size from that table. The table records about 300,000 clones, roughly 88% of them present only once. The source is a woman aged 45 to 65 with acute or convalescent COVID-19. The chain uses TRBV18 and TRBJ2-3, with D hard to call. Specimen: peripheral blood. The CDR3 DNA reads TGTGCCAGCTCACCCATACCGCTACTCACAGATACGCAGTATTTT. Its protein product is CASSPIPLLTDTQYF.